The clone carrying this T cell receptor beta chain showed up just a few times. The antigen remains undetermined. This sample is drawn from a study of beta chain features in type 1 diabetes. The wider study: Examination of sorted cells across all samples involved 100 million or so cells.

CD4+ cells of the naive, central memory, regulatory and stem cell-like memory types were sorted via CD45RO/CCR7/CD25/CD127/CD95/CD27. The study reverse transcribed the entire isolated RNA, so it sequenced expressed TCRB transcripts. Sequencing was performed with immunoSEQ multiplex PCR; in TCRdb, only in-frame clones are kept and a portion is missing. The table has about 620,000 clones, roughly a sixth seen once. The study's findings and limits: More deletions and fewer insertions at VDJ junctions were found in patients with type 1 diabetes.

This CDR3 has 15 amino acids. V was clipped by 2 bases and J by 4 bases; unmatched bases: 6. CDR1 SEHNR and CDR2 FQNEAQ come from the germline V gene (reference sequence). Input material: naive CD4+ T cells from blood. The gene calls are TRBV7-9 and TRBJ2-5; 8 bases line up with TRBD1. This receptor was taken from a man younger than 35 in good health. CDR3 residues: CASSLTQGARETQYF. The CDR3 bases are TGTGCCAGCAGCTTAACCCAGGGGGCCCGAGAGACCCAGTACTTC.